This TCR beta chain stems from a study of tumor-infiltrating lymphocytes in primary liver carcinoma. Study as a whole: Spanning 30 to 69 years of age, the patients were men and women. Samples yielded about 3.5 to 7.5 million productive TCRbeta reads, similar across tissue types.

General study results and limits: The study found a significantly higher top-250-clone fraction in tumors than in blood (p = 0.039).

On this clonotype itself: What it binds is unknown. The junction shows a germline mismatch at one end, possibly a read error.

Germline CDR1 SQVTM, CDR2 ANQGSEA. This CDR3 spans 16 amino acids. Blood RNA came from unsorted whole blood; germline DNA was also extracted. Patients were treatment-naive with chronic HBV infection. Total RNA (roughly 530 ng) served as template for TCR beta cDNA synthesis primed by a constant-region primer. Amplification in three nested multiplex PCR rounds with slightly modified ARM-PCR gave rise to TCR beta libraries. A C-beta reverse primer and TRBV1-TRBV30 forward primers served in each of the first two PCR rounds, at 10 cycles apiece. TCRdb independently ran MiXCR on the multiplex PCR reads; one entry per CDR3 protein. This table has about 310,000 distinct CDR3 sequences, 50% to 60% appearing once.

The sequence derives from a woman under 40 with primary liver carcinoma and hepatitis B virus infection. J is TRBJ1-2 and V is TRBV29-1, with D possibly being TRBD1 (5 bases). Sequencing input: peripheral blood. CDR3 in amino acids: CSVVGDPLTWSYSYTF. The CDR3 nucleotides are TGCAGCGTTGTCGGGGACCCGTTAACGTGGAGCTATAGCTACACCTTC.